This T cell receptor (beta chain) appears in the sequencing data of a study of blood T cell repertoires in COVID-19. Background on the study: The United States, Italy and Spain supplied acute and convalescent COVID-19 samples. PBMCs, B-cell-depleted T cells, or T cells provided the cDNA or gDNA that made up the material.

Source study methods: Amplification from reference gene primers served as the basis for estimated nucleated cell counts. The table came from immunoSEQ multiplex PCR; TCRdb's copy has only in-frame clones and leaves some out. V and J calls and clone size are given by that table; D and trimming were obtained from the DNA. Here the sample spans fewer than 350,000 clones, around 85% being singletons. This CDR3 is 17 amino acids long. Germline V gives CDR1 LNHNV, CDR2 YYDKDF (reference sequence). Between the trimmed V and J ends, which lost 0 bases and 10 bases, there was a span of 19 bases. In this sample, this clone turned up once. Cohort allocation depended upon clinical history that participants reported.

The gene calls are TRBV15 and TRBJ1-6; possibly TRBD1 for D (5 bases). The sequenced sample consisted of PBMCs or T cells enriched from blood (not recorded which). This sequence was found in a woman in her 40s with acute COVID-19. The CDR3 loop is CATSRDYGGGGKSPLHF. CDR3 nucleotide sequence: TGTGCCACCAGCAGAGATTATGGCGGGGGAGGGAAGTCACCCCTCCACTTT.